A selection of T cell receptor beta chains follows, all from one sample in a study of cytomegalovirus exposure and HLA in healthy donors. Here immunoSEQ multiplex PCR was the method, and the copy in TCRdb shows in-frame clones only, minus some. The sample has over 150,000 clones, about four fifths seen once. Specimen: PBMCs. These receptor sequences come from a girl aged 10-17 years in good health and CMV-seropositive. CDR3s include the opening cysteine and the closing phenylalanine or tryptophan. D genes are given only for firm matches. Clone sizes are given selectively: once, few, many, or a class where the clone is expanded.

j_call: TRBJ1-3; d_call: TRBD1; v_call: TRBV7-8; clone_size: .; cdr3_nt: TGTGCCAGCAGCTCGACAGGGGCGGGAAACACCATATATTTT; cdr3_aa: CASSSTGAGNTIYF
j_call: TRBJ1-1; d_call: TRBD1; v_call: TRBV4-1; clone_size: once; cdr3_nt: TGCGCCAGCAGCCAAGAGAGGGGACAGGGTGGCCCAGCTTTCTTT; cdr3_aa: CASSQERGQGGPAFF
j_call: TRBJ1-3; d_call: .; v_call: TRBV5-1; clone_size: .; cdr3_nt: TGCGCCAGCAGCTTGTATCACAGTGGTTCGGTAGGAAACACCATATATTTT; cdr3_aa: CASSLYHSGSVGNTIYF
j_call: TRBJ1-6; d_call: .; v_call: TRBV7-5; clone_size: .; cdr3_nt: TGTGCCAGAAGTACAGGGGGGATTGGGTCCTATAATTCACCCCTCCACTTT; cdr3_aa: CARSTGGIGSYNSPLHF
j_call: TRBJ1-6; d_call: .; v_call: TRBV5-8; clone_size: .; cdr3_nt: TGTGCCAGCAGCTTCGGGACCTATAATTCACCCCTCCACTTT; cdr3_aa: CASSFGTYNSPLHF
j_call: TRBJ1-1; d_call: .; v_call: TRBV27; clone_size: .; cdr3_nt: TGTGCCAGCAGTTTATCGGCAGTCCCATACACTGAAGCTTTCTTT; cdr3_aa: CASSLSAVPYTEAFF
j_call: TRBJ2-5; d_call: TRBD2; v_call: TRBV4-1; clone_size: .; cdr3_nt: TGCGCCAGCAGCCAAGATTACGGGGCTAGCGGGGGCCAAGAGACCCAGTACTTC; cdr3_aa: CASSQDYGASGGQETQYF
j_call: TRBJ2-1; d_call: TRBD2; v_call: TRBV27; clone_size: .; cdr3_nt: TGTGCCAGCAGTTCCCGGGTAGCGGGGGGGCTATCAAAGCAGTTCTTC; cdr3_aa: CASSSRVAGGLSKQFF
j_call: TRBJ1-2; d_call: .; v_call: TRBV6-1; clone_size: .; cdr3_nt: TGTGCCAGCAGTGACCAGGCTAACTATGGCTACACCTTC; cdr3_aa: CASSDQANYGYTF
j_call: TRBJ2-6; d_call: .; v_call: TRBV5-6; clone_size: .; cdr3_nt: TGTGCCAGCAGCTTGCTTCTCTCTGGGGCCAACGTCCTGACTTTC; cdr3_aa: CASSLLLSGANVLTF
j_call: TRBJ2-7; d_call: .; v_call: TRBV10-2; clone_size: .; cdr3_nt: TGCGCCAGCAGTGAGACATCCTACGAGCAGTACTTC; cdr3_aa: CASSETSYEQYF
j_call: TRBJ1-2; d_call: TRBD1; v_call: TRBV7-6; clone_size: .; cdr3_nt: TGTGCCAGCAGCTTAGGGCAGGGGGAACATGGCTACACCTTC; cdr3_aa: CASSLGQGEHGYTF
j_call: TRBJ1-6; d_call: .; v_call: TRBV27; clone_size: .; cdr3_nt: TGTGCCAGCAGTTTATCGCGGCAGGGGTTTTCACCCCTCCACTTT; cdr3_aa: CASSLSRQGFSPLHF
j_call: TRBJ1-2; d_call: TRBD1; v_call: TRBV19; clone_size: .; cdr3_nt: TGTGCCAGTCGACAGGGGGCGGGAGACGGCTACACCTTC; cdr3_aa: CASRQGAGDGYTF
j_call: TRBJ1-1; d_call: TRBD1; v_call: TRBV23-1; clone_size: .; cdr3_nt: TGCGCCAGCAGTCACGGCAGGGGGCCGCATTATAACACTGAAGCTTTCTTT; cdr3_aa: CASSHGRGPHYNTEAFF
j_call: TRBJ2-5; d_call: .; v_call: TRBV19; clone_size: .; cdr3_nt: TGTGCCAGTGGGGACTTTCAAGAGACCCAGTACTTC; cdr3_aa: CASGDFQETQYF
j_call: TRBJ1-3; d_call: TRBD1; v_call: TRBV5-4; clone_size: .; cdr3_nt: TGTGCCAGCAGCTCCCATACAGGGGTCTCTGGAAACACCATATATTTT; cdr3_aa: CASSSHTGVSGNTIYF
j_call: TRBJ1-6; d_call: .; v_call: TRBV2; clone_size: .; cdr3_nt: TGTGCCAGCACTAGGAACTCCTATAATTCACCCCTCCACTTT; cdr3_aa: CASTRNSYNSPLHF
j_call: TRBJ2-2; d_call: .; v_call: TRBV6-5; clone_size: .; cdr3_nt: TGTGCCAGCAGTTTCGACAGGGACTCCGGGGAGCTGTTTTTT; cdr3_aa: CASSFDRDSGELFF
j_call: TRBJ1-2; d_call: .; v_call: TRBV6-5; clone_size: .; cdr3_nt: TGTGCCAGCAACCAGGGAACAGACCCCTATGGCTACACCTTC; cdr3_aa: CASNQGTDPYGYTF
j_call: TRBJ1-2; d_call: TRBD1; v_call: TRBV2; clone_size: .; cdr3_nt: TGTGCCAGCAGTGAAAGACAGGGGGCGCCGGGTGGCTACACCTTC; cdr3_aa: CASSERQGAPGGYTF
j_call: TRBJ2-1; d_call: TRBD1; v_call: TRBV5-1; clone_size: .; cdr3_nt: TGCGCCAGCAGCCCCAGGACAGGGGGCAATGAGCAGTTCTTC; cdr3_aa: CASSPRTGGNEQFF
j_call: TRBJ1-2; d_call: TRBD1; v_call: TRBV10-3; clone_size: .; cdr3_nt: TGTGCCATCAGTGAGGCGGACAGGGGGAACATTAACTATGGCTACACCTTC; cdr3_aa: CAISEADRGNINYGYTF
j_call: TRBJ2-7; d_call: .; v_call: TRBV6-5; clone_size: once; cdr3_nt: TGTGCCAGCAGTTACGATCCCGACAGACCCTACGAACAGTACTTC; cdr3_aa: CASSYDPDRPYEQYF
j_call: TRBJ2-1; d_call: .; v_call: TRBV11-3; clone_size: once; cdr3_nt: TGTGCCAGCAGCAACTCATTGAACAATGAGCAGTTCTTC; cdr3_aa: CASSNSLNNEQFF
j_call: TRBJ2-7; d_call: .; v_call: TRBV11-2; clone_size: few; cdr3_nt: TGTGCCAGCAGCTTAGTCGGCCCCGGACAGATAGCCTACGAGCAGTACTTC; cdr3_aa: CASSLVGPGQIAYEQYF
j_call: TRBJ2-2; d_call: TRBD1; v_call: TRBV6-1; clone_size: .; cdr3_nt: TGTGCCAGCAGGGGGACAGGGTCCACCGGGGAGCTGTTTTTT; cdr3_aa: CASRGTGSTGELFF